A single sample gave rise to the 25 T cell receptor beta chains below, sequenced in a study of blood T cell repertoires in COVID-19. Some clones are missing from TCRdb's copy, which holds only in-frame ones; the method was immunoSEQ multiplex PCR. This sample has around 310,000 clones; about 90% occur once, and the top ten carry about 1%. The specimen was peripheral blood. These receptors were collected from a woman aged 40 to 50 with COVID-19, enrolled during active disease.

This clone was seen only once. The rearrangement joins TRBV19 to TRBJ1-1; 8 bases are shared with TRBD1. V gave up 10 bases and J gave up 1 base; unmatched junction bases: 11. The CDR3 runs 15 residues. CDR1 is LNHDA, CDR2 SQIVND, per germline (reference sequence). DNA of the CDR3: TGTGCCACCCGAGACAGGGGTCGGGAGAACACTGAAGCTTTCTTT. Amino acid sequence: CATRDRGRENTEAFF. The full variable domain, completed using reference TRBV19 and TRBJ1-1, is DGGITQSPKYLFRKEGQNVTLSCEQNLNHDAMYWYRQDPGQGLRLIYYSQIVNDFQKGDIAEGYSVSREKKESFPLTVTSAQKNPTAFYLCATRDRGRENTEAFFGQGTRLTVV.

The chain joins TRBV11-1 to TRBJ2-5; 8 bases line up with TRBD2. Germline V CDR1 and CDR2: SGHAT, FQDESV (reference sequence). Germline trimming cut 4 bases from V and 5 bases from J; bases unmatched to any gene: 6. The CDR3 has 14 residues. As DNA, the CDR3 is TGTGCCAGCAGCTCGTGGGGCGGGAGGGAGACCCAGTACTTC. Protein: CASSSWGGRETQYF.

V usage is TRBV6-1 and J usage is TRBJ1-4; D is possibly TRBD1 (6 bases). This CDR3 spans 14 amino acids. Germline CDR1 and CDR2: MNHNS and SASEGT. V was shortened by 3 bases and J by 8 bases, with 13 bases between the two germline ends. This CDR3 is CASSETGRREKLFF. The CDR3 region has the DNA TGTGCCAGCAGTGAGACAGGACGAAGGGAAAAACTGTTTTTT.

The chain is built from TRBV20-1 and TRBJ2-1; D not certain. Germline CDR1 is DFQATT and CDR2 is SNEGSKA (reference sequence). There are 10 residues in the CDR3. The V and J ends lost 7 bases and 3 bases respectively, with 4 bases between them. This CDR3 reads CSVIYNEQFF. CDR3 nucleotide sequence: TGCAGTGTAATCTACAATGAGCAGTTCTTC.

J is TRBJ1-1 and V is TRBV5-6; 7 bases map to TRBD1. The V and J ends lost 4 bases and 4 bases, in that order; junction bases with no gene match: 4. Germline-derived CDR1 and CDR2 are SGHDT and YYEEEE. The CDR3 sequence is 13 residues long. CDR3 in amino acids: CASSQGEGTEAFF. CDR3 bases: TGTGCCAGCAGCCAGGGGGAAGGCACTGAAGCTTTCTTT.

The chain employs TRBV27 and TRBJ1-1; tentatively, D is TRBD1 (6 bases). Germline V lookup: CDR1 MNHEY, CDR2 SMNVEV (reference sequence). Trimming pared 6 bases from V and 1 base from J, leaving 15 bases between. This CDR3 is built from 15 residues. The chain's CDR3 is CASSISRGKNTEAFF. CDR3 nucleotide sequence: TGTGCCAGCAGCATCTCCAGGGGAAAGAACACTGAAGCTTTCTTT.

The CDR3 loop is CAWSVAWGLAKNIQYF. For the CDR3, the DNA is TGTGCCTGGAGTGTAGCGTGGGGGCTAGCCAAAAACATTCAGTACTTC. The chain combines TRBV30 with TRBJ2-4, with D possibly being TRBD1 (6 bases). This CDR3 region has 16 residues. The germline V gene has CDR1 GTSNPN and CDR2 SVGIG (reference sequence). V was cut by 0 bases and J by 0 bases, with 12 bases left in between.

This clone was recorded once. The rearrangement uses TRBV5-1 and TRBJ1-6, with 10 bases that match TRBD1. CDR1 and CDR2 (germline): SGHRS, YFSETQ. The CDR3 totals 15 residues. The V segment lost 0 bases and the J segment 8 bases; nucleotides outside the gene matches: 2. CDR3 sequence: CASSLAGQGDSPLHF. The CDR3 DNA follows: TGCGCCAGCAGCTTGGCCGGACAGGGGGATTCACCCCTCCACTTT.

This chain uses TRBV7-2 with TRBJ2-3; D perhaps matches TRBD2 (7 bases). Per the germline V gene, CDR1 is SGHTA and CDR2 is FQGNSA. V lost 4 bases and J 6 bases, leaving 8 bases between the germline ends. CDR3 length equals 12 residues. DNA for the CDR3: TGTGCCAGCAGCTGGGGGGGCGATACGCAGTATTTT. Encoded protein: CASSWGGDTQYF.

This clone was counted only a few times. The V call is TRBV30, the J call TRBJ1-2; no definite D call. Germline loops: CDR1 GTSNPN, CDR2 SVGIG (reference sequence). The CDR3 covers 12 residues. With 0 bases removed from V and 6 bases from J, the gap between germline ends came to 8 bases. The CDR3 sequence: CAWSVREDGYTF. In DNA, the CDR3 is TGTGCCTGGAGTGTACGCGAGGATGGCTACACCTTC.

The chain uses TRBV24-1 and TRBJ2-7; 8 bases map to TRBD2. There are 15 residues in the CDR3. CDR1 is KGHDR, CDR2 SFDVKD, per germline. The trim removed 7 bases at V and 5 bases at J, leaving 12 bases unmatched. The CDR3 DNA reads TGTGCCACCAGCACCTCGGGAGGGGGTAGAAACGAGCAGTACTTC. It encodes CATSTSGGGRNEQYF.

This chain uses TRBV6-5 with TRBJ2-7, with no clear D. Germline V gene sequence: CDR1 MNHEY, CDR2 SVGAGI. V lost 0 bases and J lost 5, with 11 bases in between. This CDR3 has 14 amino acids. The CDR3: CASSYSTVSHEQYF. The CDR3, as DNA: TGTGCCAGCAGTTACTCCACAGTTTCCCACGAGCAGTACTTC.

The V gene is TRBV3-1 (or the pseudogene TRBV3-2), the J gene TRBJ1-5; 10 bases are a match to TRBD1. CDR3 length: 15 residues. J was trimmed by 5 bases and V by 4 bases; bases with no gene match: 5. CDR1 and CDR2 from the germline V gene are LGHDT and YNNKEL (reference sequence). This chain's CDR3 is CASSPRGTGDQPQHF. CDR3 sequence (DNA): TGTGCCAGCAGCCCGAGGGGGACAGGGGATCAGCCCCAGCATTTT.

The genes are TRBV23-1 and TRBJ2-3; TRBD1 matches 10 bases. TRBV23-1 is assigned to the ORF class and has an uncertain function. The trim removed 1 base at V and 7 bases at J, leaving 14 bases unmatched. The CDR3 totals 18 residues. CDR3 sequence reads: CASSQFTDGGQGMNTQYF. In nucleotides, the CDR3 is TGCGCCAGCAGTCAATTTACCGATGGGGGACAGGGGATGAATACGCAGTATTTT.

This sequence joins TRBV7-2 and TRBJ2-3; D call uncertain. CDR3 length equals 13 residues. V was trimmed by 5 bases and J by 1 base, leaving 7 bases between them. Germline assignment: CDR1 SGHTA and CDR2 FQGNSA. CDR3 protein: CASSARGTDTQYF. CDR3 DNA sequence: TGTGCCAGCAGCGCGAGAGGCACAGATACGCAGTATTTT. Drawing the rest from reference TRBV7-2 and TRBJ2-3, the complete variable domain is GAGVSQSPSNKVTEKGKDVELRCDPISGHTALYWYRQSLGQGLEFLIYFQGNSAPDKSGLPSDRFSAERTGGSVSTLTIQRTQQEDSAVYLCASSARGTDTQYFGPGTRLTVL.

The rearrangement joins TRBV5-6 to TRBJ1-3; D is undetermined. Germline values: CDR1 SGHDT, CDR2 YYEEEE. V gave up 2 bases and J gave up 4 bases, with 7 bases separating them. The CDR3 sequence is 13 residues long. CDR3 sequence reads: CASSLRRGNTIYF. For the CDR3, the DNA is TGTGCCAGCAGCTTACGGAGGGGAAACACCATATATTTT.

This clone came up once. The chain is built from TRBV9 and TRBJ2-3; 12 bases are shared with TRBD2. The CDR3 loop spans 16 amino acids. Germline CDR1 SGDLS, CDR2 YYNGEE. With 3 bases clipped from V and 2 bases from J, the junction kept 4 bases outside the gene matches. In DNA form, the CDR3 reads TGTGCCAGCAGCGATCCTAGCGGGGGGGCCACAGATACGCAGTATTTT. Protein product: CASSDPSGGATDTQYF.

In the case of this clone: One end of the junction varies from germline; a read error may be responsible. The rearrangement joins TRBV9 to TRBJ1-3; D gene uncertain. This CDR3 region has 15 residues. From germline, CDR1 is SGDLS and CDR2 YYNGEE. In DNA form, the CDR3 reads TGTGCCAGCAGCCTTCGAGGGATAACTGGAAACACCGTATATTTT. This gives the protein CASSLRGITGNTVYF.

The chain employs TRBV2 and TRBJ1-5; unclear D gene. CDR1 and CDR2 (germline): SNHLY, FYNNEI. The CDR3 has 14 residues. Trimming took 5 bases from V and 0 from J, leaving 8 bases between them. The CDR3, as DNA: TGTGCCAGCAGTCTGGAGTATAGCAATCAGCCCCAGCATTTT. Protein product: CASSLEYSNQPQHF.

The table lists this clone with a few counts. This chain joins TRBV18 and TRBJ1-5; TRBD1 agrees at 10 bases. In germline, CDR1 is KGHSH, CDR2 LQKENI. Trimming at V came to 3 bases and at J to 3 bases, leaving 14 bases not matched to a gene. The length of the CDR3 is 19 residues. CDR3 DNA: TGTGCCAGCTCACCGCGACAAGCCGGGACAGGGGTCCTCAATCAGCCCCAGCATTTT. Translated: CASSPRQAGTGVLNQPQHF.

This clone showed up just once. The V and J genes are TRBV28 and TRBJ2-3; the D gene is possibly TRBD2 (6 bases). Trimming pared 2 bases from V and 8 bases from J, leaving 8 bases between. The germline V gene encodes CDR1 MDHEN and CDR2 SYDVKM. This CDR3 contains 12 residues. The CDR3 reads CASSLTGSTQYF. The CDR3 DNA is TGTGCCAGCAGTTTAACCGGGAGTACGCAGTATTTT.

J is TRBJ2-3 and V is TRBV28, with a possible D match to TRBD2 (5 bases). The CDR3 runs to 14 residues. Trimming stripped 4 bases from V and 1 base from J, with 9 bases between. Germline values: CDR1 MDHEN, CDR2 SYDVKM. DNA for the CDR3: TGTGCCAGCAGTTACGACTATGGCACAGATACGCAGTATTTT. Its translation is CASSYDYGTDTQYF. Full variable domain (outside the CDR3, taken from reference TRBV28 and TRBJ2-3): DVKVTQSSRYLVKRTGEKVFLECVQDMDHENMFWYRQDPGLGLRLIYFSYDVKMKEKGDIPEGYSVSREKKERFSLILESASTNQTSMYLCASSYDYGTDTQYFGPGTRLTVL.

V usage is TRBV7-2 and J usage is TRBJ2-7; D possibly corresponds to TRBD2 (6 bases). In germline, CDR1 is SGHTA, CDR2 FQGNSA. The CDR3 contains 16 residues. V lost 4 bases to trimming and J lost 1 base, with 17 bases between them. The CDR3 protein is CASSSQAGPFSYEQYF. Here the CDR3 DNA reads TGTGCCAGCAGCTCGCAAGCGGGCCCCTTTTCCTACGAGCAGTACTTC. The complete variable domain, with remaining parts taken from reference TRBV7-2 and TRBJ2-7, reads GAGVSQSPSNKVTEKGKDVELRCDPISGHTALYWYRQSLGQGLEFLIYFQGNSAPDKSGLPSDRFSAERTGGSVSTLTIQRTQQEDSAVYLCASSSQAGPFSYEQYFGPGTRLTVT.

Of note for this clone: An end of the junction differs from the germline gene, which may be a read error. As DNA, the CDR3 is TGTGCCAGCAACTTGTGGGGGCCCTACGAGCAGTACTTC. Translation gives CASNLWGPYEQYF. The chain recombines TRBV5-4 with TRBJ2-7; D is perhaps TRBD1 (6 bases). Per the germline V gene, CDR1 is SGHNT and CDR2 is YYREEE (reference sequence). CDR3 size: 13 residues.

The chain employs TRBV5-4 and TRBJ1-2; the D gene is possibly TRBD1 (5 bases). Germline CDR1 reads SGHNT; CDR2 reads YYREEE (reference sequence). V was shortened by 4 bases and J by 3 bases, with 16 bases between the two germline ends. The CDR3 consists of 15 residues. CDR3 amino acids: CASSLTGTQDYGYTF. The CDR3 bases are TGTGCCAGCAGCCTAACCGGGACTCAAGACTATGGCTACACCTTC. The variable domain in full, with the rest retrieved from reference TRBV5-4 and TRBJ1-2, is ETGVTQSPTHLIKTRGQQVTLRCSSQSGHNTVSWYQQALGQGPQFIFQYYREEENGRGNFPPRFSGLQFPNYSSELNVNALELDDSALYLCASSLTGTQDYGYTFGSGTRLTVV.